This T cell receptor beta chain originates from a study of cytomegalovirus exposure and HLA in healthy donors. TCRdb keeps only in-frame clones here, not all; method: immunoSEQ multiplex PCR. The table includes approximately 200,000 clones, 80% to 90% detected once. The sequenced material came from PBMCs. The TCR sequence derives from a woman aged 25-40 years in good health and CMV-seronegative.

The CDR3 sequence is CASSQPGQGYEQYF. The DNA for the CDR3 is TGTGCCAGCAGTCAACCGGGACAGGGCTACGAGCAGTACTTC. The V gene is TRBV27, the J gene TRBJ2-5; 9 bases agree with TRBD1. The J call is in doubt because the DNA end fits TRBJ2-7 better. CDR3 length: 14 amino acids. Germline V gene sequence: CDR1 MNHEY, CDR2 SMNVEV (reference sequence).